One and the same sample provided the 29 T cell receptor beta chains below, sequenced in a study of T cells in tumors after PD-1 blockade. Sequencing used immunoSEQ multiplex PCR; TCRdb keeps in-frame clones, though not all of them. Here the sample spans 35,000 or so clones, roughly 78% being singletons. The sequenced sample was PBMCs, obtained before anti-PD-1 treatment. The source of these receptors is a human donor with basal cell carcinoma.

V gene TRBV6-5 combines with J gene TRBJ2-3, with D perhaps TRBD2 (7 bases). CDR1 is MNHEY, CDR2 SVGAGI, per germline. Trimming took 11 bases from V and 3 from J, leaving 15 bases between them. There are 13 residues in the CDR3. This chain's CDR3 is CAAGGGMTDTQYF. The CDR3 region has the DNA TGTGCCGCTGGGGGGGGCATGACAGATACGCAGTATTTT.

The V gene is TRBV5-6, the J gene TRBJ1-6, with D unresolved. CDR1 SGHDT and CDR2 YYEEEE come from the germline V gene. The CDR3 extends over 19 amino acids. The V end was cut by 4 bases, the J end by 7 bases, with 27 bases between. Here the CDR3 DNA reads TGTGCCAGCAGCGTGTACCCTACTACCTTTACAGAGATAAATTCACCCCTCCACTTT. Its protein is CASSVYPTTFTEINSPLHF.

A single count supports this clone. The chain is built from TRBV5-1 and TRBJ2-3, with unresolved D. The CDR3 is 13 residues long. Germline V gene lookup returns CDR1 SGHRS and CDR2 YFSETQ. Trimming took off 0 bases at V and 2 bases at J, with 4 bases between the two ends. CDR3 region: CASSLEITDTQYF. CDR3 bases: TGCGCCAGCAGCTTGGAGATCACAGATACGCAGTATTTT.

The V call is TRBV12-3 or TRBV12-4, the J call TRBJ2-3; D ambiguous. CDR3 size: 12 residues. V was cut by 3 bases and J by 2 bases, with 3 bases left in between. In DNA form, the CDR3 reads TGTGCCAGCAGTTTTTTCACAGATACGCAGTATTTT. This encodes CASSFFTDTQYF.

The chain links TRBV24-1 to TRBJ2-3; no firm D call. The CDR3 has 13 residues. The V gene's germline CDR1 is KGHDR and CDR2 SFDVKD. The ends were cut back, 1 base at V and 2 bases at J, with 3 bases in the middle. The CDR3 region is CATSDLDTDTQYF. DNA of the CDR3: TGTGCCACCAGTGATTTAGACACAGATACGCAGTATTTT.

The chain has TRBV7-2 and TRBJ2-3, with D possibly TRBD2 on 6 matching bases. This CDR3 spans 16 amino acids. The V and J ends lost 1 base and 9 bases respectively, with 20 bases between them. Germline V lookup: CDR1 SGHTA, CDR2 FQGNSA. The CDR3, as DNA: TGTGCCAGCAGCTTAGAGGAGGGAGCGGGTACCCTGACGCAGTATTTT. Translated: CASSLEEGAGTLTQYF.

The chain is built from TRBV4-3 and TRBJ2-1; TRBD2 matches 7 bases. With V trimmed by 4 bases and J by 0 bases, 6 bases remained unmatched. The V gene's germline CDR1 is LGHNA and CDR2 YSLEER. This CDR3 region has 16 residues. The CDR3 DNA is TGCGCCAGCAGCCTCGGCGGGAGCCTCTCCTACAATGAGCAGTTCTTC. Translated: CASSLGGSLSYNEQFF.

The chain links TRBV11-3 to TRBJ2-1, with 7 bases aligning to TRBD2. The CDR3 has 15 residues. Per the germline V gene, CDR1 is SGHNT and CDR2 is YENEEA. V lost 5 bases to trimming and J lost 1 base; unmatched junction nucleotides: 5. CDR3 loop: CASSVASGSYNEQFF. The CDR3, as DNA: TGTGCCAGCAGCGTAGCTAGCGGTTCCTACAATGAGCAGTTCTTC.

The chain combines TRBV18 with TRBJ2-4, with D unclear. Trimming pared 2 bases from V and 2 bases from J, leaving 13 bases between. CDR1 is KGHSH, CDR2 LQKENI, per germline. CDR3 size: 16 residues. This CDR3 reads CASSPGSIRTKNIQYF. The CDR3 DNA reads as TGTGCCAGCTCACCAGGTTCTATACGGACCAAAAACATTCAGTACTTC.

This clone has only a few counts. The rearrangement links TRBV7-9 to TRBJ2-5; D is uncertain. The CDR3 contains 12 residues. The V gene's germline CDR1 is SEHNR and CDR2 FQNEAQ (reference sequence). V lost 4 bases to trimming and J lost 5 bases, with 8 bases between them. CDR3 nucleotides: TGTGCCAGCAGCTCGGGCCGGGAGACCCAGTACTTC. Translation: CASSSGRETQYF.

The chain uses TRBV18 and TRBJ2-1; D perhaps matches TRBD2 (5 bases). Trimming shortened V by 0 bases and J by 13 bases, and 16 bases separated the two germline ends. The CDR3 loop spans 14 amino acids. Germline-derived CDR1 and CDR2 are KGHSH and LQKENI. CDR3 residues: CASSPPMVTGFQFF. Written as DNA, the CDR3 is TGTGCCAGCTCACCACCGATGGTTACGGGATTTCAGTTCTTC.

Only a few counts were recorded for this clone. This chain uses TRBV7-6 with TRBJ1-2; D perhaps matches TRBD1 (5 bases). Germline V gives CDR1 SGHVS, CDR2 FNYEAQ. CDR3 length: 16 amino acids. V dropped 5 bases and J dropped 4 bases, with 20 bases sitting between them. CDR3 region: CASSPLSRGMGYGYTF. The DNA of the CDR3 is TGTGCCAGCAGCCCCTTAAGTCGGGGGATGGGCTATGGCTACACCTTC.

Concerning this clone itself: With a much larger clone just one base away, this may be a read error. Other nucleotide sequences from this sample produce the same CDR3. This rearrangement joins TRBV7-9 to TRBJ2-2; 9 bases line up with TRBD2. CDR1 is SEHNR and CDR2 is FQNEAQ in the germline V gene (reference sequence). The CDR3 contains 18 residues. The CDR3: CASSLSRGGAVDTGELFF. The CDR3 DNA reads as TGCGCCAGCAGCTTATCTCGCGGGGGGGCCGTTGACACCGGGGAGCTGTTTTTT.

The genes are TRBV24-1 and TRBJ2-2; D is unresolved. V was pared by 1 base and J by 3 bases, with 11 bases between. This CDR3 is built from 16 residues. Germline V lookup: CDR1 KGHDR, CDR2 SFDVKD. Here the CDR3 DNA reads TGTGCCACCAGTGATTTAGGGCTGGCGGACACCGGGGAGCTGTTTTTT. Amino acid sequence: CATSDLGLADTGELFF.

The V gene is TRBV7-9, the J gene TRBJ2-1; D may match TRBD1 or TRBD2 (7 bases each). CDR1 is SEHNR, CDR2 FQNEAQ, per germline (reference sequence). This CDR3 is built from 16 residues. The V end was cut by 3 bases, the J end by 4 bases, with 16 bases between. This CDR3 is CASSFQAGGDYNEQFF. CDR3 DNA: TGTGCCAGCAGCTTTCAGGCAGGGGGGGATTACAATGAGCAGTTCTTC.

In DNA form, the CDR3 reads TGTGCCAGCCAACTGCCAGGAGGGGCAGATACGCAGTATTTT. This sequence encodes CASQLPGGADTQYF. The rearrangement uses TRBV28 and TRBJ2-3, with a tentative D call TRBD2 (6 bases). CDR3 length equals 14 residues. In germline, CDR1 is MDHEN, CDR2 SYDVKM. The V and J ends lost 8 bases and 4 bases respectively, with 16 bases between them.

The chain recombines TRBV5-6 with TRBJ2-1; 7 positions agree with TRBD2. Germline CDR1 is SGHDT and CDR2 is YYEEEE. V was clipped by 0 bases and J by 8 bases; unmatched bases: 8. The CDR3 has 15 amino acids. The CDR3 nucleotides read TGTGCCAGCAGCTTGGATAGGACGGGGAGGGATGAGCAGTTCTTC. Translation gives CASSLDRTGRDEQFF.

V usage is TRBV27 and J usage is TRBJ2-2; D might be TRBD2 (6 bases). The CDR3 has 15 residues. Per the germline V gene, CDR1 is MNHEY and CDR2 is SMNVEV (reference sequence). Between the trimmed V and J ends, which lost 3 bases and 2 bases, there was a span of 10 bases. CDR3 region: CASSFGGYNTGELFF. The CDR3 DNA is TGTGCCAGCAGTTTTGGGGGGTATAACACCGGGGAGCTGTTTTTT.

Only one count was recorded for this clone. The chain is built from TRBV3-1 (or the pseudogene TRBV3-2) and TRBJ1-3; D call uncertain. V was cut by 0 bases and J by 0 bases, with 12 bases left in between. In germline, CDR1 is LGHDT, CDR2 YNNKEL (reference sequence). The CDR3 totals 17 residues. The CDR3 is CASSQDLSVASGNTIYF. CDR3 nucleotides: TGTGCCAGCAGCCAAGACCTCTCAGTGGCCTCTGGAAACACCATATATTTT.

The gene calls are TRBV12-3 or TRBV12-4 and TRBJ2-2; the D is unclear. V dropped 8 bases and J dropped 2 bases, with 9 bases sitting between them. The CDR3 runs to 13 residues. The CDR3 spells CASGQVNTGELFF. CDR3 bases: TGTGCCAGCGGCCAGGTTAACACCGGGGAGCTGTTTTTT.

The chain uses TRBV5-4 and TRBJ2-2; D may be TRBD2 (5 bases). Trimming shortened V by 4 bases and J by 8 bases, and 15 bases separated the two germline ends. The CDR3 has 14 amino acids. The germline V gene encodes CDR1 SGHNT and CDR2 YYREEE (reference sequence). As DNA, the CDR3 is TGTGCCAGCAGCCTGGTGGGAGAAAAAGGGGAGCTGTTTTTT. The encoded protein is CASSLVGEKGELFF.

The chain is built from TRBV6-5 and TRBJ1-6, with 7 bases matching TRBD1. Germline V gives CDR1 MNHEY, CDR2 SVGAGI. CDR3 length: 16 residues. After removal of 4 bases from V and 10 bases from J, the junction contained 13 bases not matched to a gene. The DNA of the CDR3 is TGTGCCAGCAGTTGGGGGGGCAGGGGGATTGACTCACCCCTCCACTTT. It specifies CASSWGGRGIDSPLHF.

This chain links TRBV29-1 with TRBJ1-1; D remains unclear. The CDR3 has 12 residues. Germline values: CDR1 SQVTM, CDR2 ANQGSEA. V lost 8 bases and J lost 0, with 10 bases in between. CDR3 DNA: TGCAGCATCGACACCCTGAACACTGAAGCTTTCTTT. It specifies CSIDTLNTEAFF.

This chain uses TRBV7-6 with TRBJ2-1; D unresolved. Trimming left V 4 bases short and J 9 bases short, with 16 bases between. Germline V gene lookup returns CDR1 SGHVS and CDR2 FNYEAQ. There are 14 residues in the CDR3. The CDR3: CASSSLPNGGEQFF. The CDR3 nucleotides are TGTGCCAGCAGCTCACTACCGAACGGTGGTGAGCAGTTCTTC.

J is TRBJ1-3 and V is TRBV7-2; 7 bases are shared with TRBD1. CDR3 size: 19 residues. Trimming took 2 bases from V and 1 from J; bases not matched to a gene: 14. Germline V gives CDR1 SGHTA, CDR2 FQGNSA. DNA of the CDR3: TGTGCCAGCAGCTTACAAACCGCACGGAGGGGGCCTTCTGGAAACACCATATATTTT. It encodes CASSLQTARRGPSGNTIYF.

This chain joins TRBV18 and TRBJ2-3; D call uncertain. The CDR3 covers 12 residues. CDR1 is KGHSH and CDR2 is LQKENI in the germline V gene. Trimming shortened V by 1 base and J by 6 bases, and 5 bases separated the two germline ends. The CDR3 here is CASSPQKDTQYF. CDR3 coding DNA: TGTGCCAGCTCACCACAGAAGGATACGCAGTATTTT.

CDR3 in amino acids: CASSLKQDYGYTF. The CDR3 DNA reads as TGTGCCAGCAGCTTAAAACAGGACTATGGCTACACCTTC. V gene TRBV7-9 combines with J gene TRBJ1-2; a weak D match, TRBD1 (5 bases). This CDR3 is built from 13 residues. V was pared by 2 bases and J by 3 bases, with 7 bases between. Germline CDR1 and CDR2: SEHNR and FQNEAQ (reference sequence).

The chain carries TRBV2 and TRBJ2-4; the D is unclear. CDR1 is SNHLY, CDR2 FYNNEI, per germline. This CDR3 comprises 13 residues. The V gene lost 3 bases and the J gene lost 3 bases, with 6 bases spanning the gap. CDR3 protein: CASSDTFKNIQYF. The DNA for the CDR3 is TGTGCCAGCAGTGACACTTTCAAAAACATTCAGTACTTC.

The CDR3 bases are TGCGCCAGCAGCCCTATGCGGACAAAAGAGACCGGGGAGCTGTTTTTT. The encoded protein is CASSPMRTKETGELFF. This chain connects TRBV5-1 to TRBJ2-2; possibly TRBD1 for D (5 bases). This CDR3 spans 16 amino acids. Looked up from germline, CDR1 is SGHRS and CDR2 is YFSETQ. Trimming left V 4 bases short and J 5 bases short, with 18 bases between.